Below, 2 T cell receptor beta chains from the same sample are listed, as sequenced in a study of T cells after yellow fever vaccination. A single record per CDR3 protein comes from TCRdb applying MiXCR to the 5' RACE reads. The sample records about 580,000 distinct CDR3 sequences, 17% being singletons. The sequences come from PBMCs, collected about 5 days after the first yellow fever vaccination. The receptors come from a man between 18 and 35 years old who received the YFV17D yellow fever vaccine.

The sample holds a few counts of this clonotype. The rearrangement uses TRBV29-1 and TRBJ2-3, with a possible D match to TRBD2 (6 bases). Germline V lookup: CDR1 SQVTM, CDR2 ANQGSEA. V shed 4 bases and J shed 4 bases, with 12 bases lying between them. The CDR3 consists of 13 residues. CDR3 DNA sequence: TGCAGCGTTGTGGGCTGGGAGGCAGATACGCAGTATTTT. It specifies CSVVGWEADTQYF.

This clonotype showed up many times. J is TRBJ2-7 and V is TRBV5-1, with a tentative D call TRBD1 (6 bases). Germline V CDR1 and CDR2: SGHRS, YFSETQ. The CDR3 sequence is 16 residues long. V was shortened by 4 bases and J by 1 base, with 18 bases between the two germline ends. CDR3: CASSIPGQGPSYEQYV. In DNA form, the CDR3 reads TGCGCCAGCAGCATCCCGGGACAAGGACCGTCCTACGAGCAGTACGTC.